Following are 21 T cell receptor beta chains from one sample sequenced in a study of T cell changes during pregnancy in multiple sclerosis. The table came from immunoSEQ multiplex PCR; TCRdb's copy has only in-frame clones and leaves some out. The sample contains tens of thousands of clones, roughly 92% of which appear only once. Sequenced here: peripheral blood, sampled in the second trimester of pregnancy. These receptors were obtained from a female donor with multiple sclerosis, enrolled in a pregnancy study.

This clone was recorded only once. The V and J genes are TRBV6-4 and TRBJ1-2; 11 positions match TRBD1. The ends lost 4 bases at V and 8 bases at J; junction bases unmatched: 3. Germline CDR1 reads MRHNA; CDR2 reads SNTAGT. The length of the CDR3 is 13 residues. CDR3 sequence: CASSGRTGGGYTF. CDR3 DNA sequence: TGTGCCAGCAGTGGTCGGACAGGGGGCGGCTACACCTTC.

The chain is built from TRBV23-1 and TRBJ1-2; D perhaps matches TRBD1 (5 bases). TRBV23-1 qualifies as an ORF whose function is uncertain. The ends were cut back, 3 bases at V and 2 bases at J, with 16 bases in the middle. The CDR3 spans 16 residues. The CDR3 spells CASSQLNGGKNYGYTF. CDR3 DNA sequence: TGCGCCAGCAGTCAGCTGAACGGGGGAAAAAACTATGGCTACACCTTC.

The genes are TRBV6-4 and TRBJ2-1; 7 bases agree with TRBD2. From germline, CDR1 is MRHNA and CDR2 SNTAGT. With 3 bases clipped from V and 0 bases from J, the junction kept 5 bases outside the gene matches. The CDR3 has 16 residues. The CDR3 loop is CASSETSRSSYNEQFF. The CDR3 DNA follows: TGTGCCAGCAGTGAGACTAGCAGGAGCTCCTACAATGAGCAGTTCTTC.

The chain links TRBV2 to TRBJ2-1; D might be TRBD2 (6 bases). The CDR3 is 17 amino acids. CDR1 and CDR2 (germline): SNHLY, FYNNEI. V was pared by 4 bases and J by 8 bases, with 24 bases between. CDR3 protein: CASSVGGRISPSDEQFF. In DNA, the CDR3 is TGTGCCAGCAGTGTGGGAGGACGGATTTCCCCCTCCGATGAGCAGTTCTTC.

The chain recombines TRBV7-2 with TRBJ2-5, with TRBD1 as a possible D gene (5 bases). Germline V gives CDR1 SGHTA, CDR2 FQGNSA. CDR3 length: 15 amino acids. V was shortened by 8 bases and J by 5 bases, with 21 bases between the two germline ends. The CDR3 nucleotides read TGTGCCAGCCTACTTGCTGGGGCCGACGGGGAGACCCAGTACTTC. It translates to CASLLAGADGETQYF.

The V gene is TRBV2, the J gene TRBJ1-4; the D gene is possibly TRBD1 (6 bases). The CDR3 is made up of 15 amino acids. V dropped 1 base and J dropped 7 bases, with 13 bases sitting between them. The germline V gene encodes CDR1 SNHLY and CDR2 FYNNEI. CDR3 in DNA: TGTGCCAGCAGTGAAGATCAGGGGTGGGGTGAAAAACTGTTTTTT. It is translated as CASSEDQGWGEKLFF.

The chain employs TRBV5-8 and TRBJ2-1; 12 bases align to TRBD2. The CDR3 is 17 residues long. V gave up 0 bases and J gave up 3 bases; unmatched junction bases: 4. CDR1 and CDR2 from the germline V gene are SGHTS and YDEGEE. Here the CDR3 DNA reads TGTGCCAGCAGCTTGGCGGCTAGCGGGGGGGTCTACAATGAGCAGTTCTTC. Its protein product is CASSLAASGGVYNEQFF.

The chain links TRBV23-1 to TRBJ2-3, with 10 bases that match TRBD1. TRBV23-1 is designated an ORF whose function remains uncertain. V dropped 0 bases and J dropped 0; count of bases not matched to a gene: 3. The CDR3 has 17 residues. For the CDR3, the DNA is TGCGCCAGCAGTCAATCGGGACAGGGGCATAGCACAGATACGCAGTATTTT. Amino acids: CASSQSGQGHSTDTQYF.

CDR3 region: CASSFSRAGETQYF. DNA for the CDR3: TGTGCCAGCAGCTTCTCTAGGGCGGGAGAGACCCAGTACTTC. V and J are TRBV5-6 and TRBJ2-5, with TRBD2 as a possible D gene (5 bases). The CDR3 spans 14 residues. The ends were cut back, 2 bases at V and 4 bases at J, with 12 bases in the middle. Germline V gene data show CDR1 as SGHDT and CDR2 as YYEEEE.

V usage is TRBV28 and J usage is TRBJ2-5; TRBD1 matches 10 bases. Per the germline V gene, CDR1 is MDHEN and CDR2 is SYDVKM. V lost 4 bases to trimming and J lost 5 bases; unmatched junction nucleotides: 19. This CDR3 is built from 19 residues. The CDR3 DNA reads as TGTGCCAGCAGTTACGATTGGGGGACCGGGACAGGGGAGGGGGAGACCCAGTACTTC. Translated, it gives CASSYDWGTGTGEGETQYF.

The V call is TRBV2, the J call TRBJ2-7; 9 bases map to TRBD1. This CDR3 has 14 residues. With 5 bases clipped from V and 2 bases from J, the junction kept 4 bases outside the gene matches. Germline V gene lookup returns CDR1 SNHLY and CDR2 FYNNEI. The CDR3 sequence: CASSTGTGTYEQYF. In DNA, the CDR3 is TGTGCCAGCAGTACCGGGACAGGGACCTACGAGCAGTACTTC.

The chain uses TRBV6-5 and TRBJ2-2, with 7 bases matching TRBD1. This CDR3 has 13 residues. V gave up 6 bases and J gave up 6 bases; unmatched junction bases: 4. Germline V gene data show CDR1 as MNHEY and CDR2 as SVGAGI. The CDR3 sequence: CASRRGQAGELFF. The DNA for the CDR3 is TGTGCCAGCAGGAGGGGGCAGGCCGGGGAGCTGTTTTTT.

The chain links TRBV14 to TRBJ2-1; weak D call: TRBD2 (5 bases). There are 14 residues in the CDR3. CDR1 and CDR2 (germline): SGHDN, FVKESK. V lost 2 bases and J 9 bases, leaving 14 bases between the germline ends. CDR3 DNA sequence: TGTGCCAGCAGCCAAACTAGAATAAACGGTGAGCAGTTCTTC. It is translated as CASSQTRINGEQFF.

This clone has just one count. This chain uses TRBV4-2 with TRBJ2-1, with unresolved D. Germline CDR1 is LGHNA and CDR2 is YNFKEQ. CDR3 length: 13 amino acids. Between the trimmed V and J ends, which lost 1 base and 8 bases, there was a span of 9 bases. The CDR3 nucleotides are TGTGCCAGCAGCCAAGGAGTTCTCGATGAGCAGTTCTTC. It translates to CASSQGVLDEQFF.

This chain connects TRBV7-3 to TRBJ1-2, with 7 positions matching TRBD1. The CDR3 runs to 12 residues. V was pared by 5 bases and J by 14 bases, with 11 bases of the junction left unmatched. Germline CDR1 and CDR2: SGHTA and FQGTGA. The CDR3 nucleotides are TGTGCCAGCAGCCTAGACGACAGGGTCTGGACCTTC. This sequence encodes CASSLDDRVWTF.

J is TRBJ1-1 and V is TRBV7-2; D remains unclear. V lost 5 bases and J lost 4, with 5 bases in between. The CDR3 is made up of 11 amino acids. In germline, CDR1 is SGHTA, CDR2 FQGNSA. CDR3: CASSLTTEAFF. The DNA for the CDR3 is TGTGCCAGCAGCCTAACCACTGAAGCTTTCTTT.

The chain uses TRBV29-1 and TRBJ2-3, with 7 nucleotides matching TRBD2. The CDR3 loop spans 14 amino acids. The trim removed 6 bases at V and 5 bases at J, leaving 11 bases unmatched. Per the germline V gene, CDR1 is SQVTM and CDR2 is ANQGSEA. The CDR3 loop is CSVKRAGVGDTQYF. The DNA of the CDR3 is TGCAGCGTCAAACGGGCGGGAGTGGGAGATACGCAGTATTTT.

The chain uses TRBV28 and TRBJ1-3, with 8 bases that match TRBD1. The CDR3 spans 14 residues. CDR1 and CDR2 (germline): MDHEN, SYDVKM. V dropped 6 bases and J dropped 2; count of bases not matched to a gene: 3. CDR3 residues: CASSLTGAGNTIYF. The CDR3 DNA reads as TGTGCCAGCAGCCTGACAGGGGCTGGAAACACCATATATTTT.

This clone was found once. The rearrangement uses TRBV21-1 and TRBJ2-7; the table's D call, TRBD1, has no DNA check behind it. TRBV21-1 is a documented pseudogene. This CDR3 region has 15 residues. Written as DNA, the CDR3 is TGTGCCAGCAGCATCCAGGGGACGGCCTCCTACGAGCAGTACTTC. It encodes CASSIQGTASYEQYF.

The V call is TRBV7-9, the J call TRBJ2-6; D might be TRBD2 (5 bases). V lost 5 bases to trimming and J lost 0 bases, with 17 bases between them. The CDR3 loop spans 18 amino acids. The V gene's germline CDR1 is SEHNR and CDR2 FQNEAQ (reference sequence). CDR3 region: CASSDHSDRGSGANVLTF. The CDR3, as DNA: TGTGCCAGCAGCGATCACAGTGATCGGGGCTCTGGGGCCAACGTCCTGACTTTC.

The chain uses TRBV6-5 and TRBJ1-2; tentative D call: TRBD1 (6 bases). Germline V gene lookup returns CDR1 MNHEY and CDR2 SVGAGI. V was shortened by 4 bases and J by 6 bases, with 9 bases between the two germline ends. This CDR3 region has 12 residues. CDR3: CASSWNRDGYTF. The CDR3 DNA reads TGTGCCAGCAGTTGGAACAGGGATGGCTACACCTTC.